This TCR beta chain was sequenced in a study of T cell responses to AZD1222 COVID-19 vaccine. CDR3 length equals 15 residues. Germline-derived CDR1 and CDR2 are SQVTM and ANQGSEA. The V end was cut by 6 bases, the J end by 5 bases, with 20 bases between. Points from the study as a whole: Seropositivity was recorded at baseline in only a handful of AZD1222 recipients. Possibly, clonal diversity was underestimated; donors were largely white British and included more females.

Data came from immunoSEQ multiplex PCR; TCRdb stores just in-frame clones and leaves some out. The sample has about 140,000 clones; 91% are singletons. Turning to this clone: No antigen is known for it.

The material sequenced was peripheral blood, taken 28 days after the second dose of the MenACWY control vaccine. V usage is TRBV29-1 and J usage is TRBJ2-1; D possibly corresponds to TRBD2 (6 bases). The receptor comes from an adult who received the MenACWY meningococcal vaccine as a control. The CDR3 reads CSVAWGEGGNNEQFF. In DNA form, the CDR3 reads TGCAGCGTAGCCTGGGGGGAAGGAGGGAACAATGAGCAGTTCTTC.